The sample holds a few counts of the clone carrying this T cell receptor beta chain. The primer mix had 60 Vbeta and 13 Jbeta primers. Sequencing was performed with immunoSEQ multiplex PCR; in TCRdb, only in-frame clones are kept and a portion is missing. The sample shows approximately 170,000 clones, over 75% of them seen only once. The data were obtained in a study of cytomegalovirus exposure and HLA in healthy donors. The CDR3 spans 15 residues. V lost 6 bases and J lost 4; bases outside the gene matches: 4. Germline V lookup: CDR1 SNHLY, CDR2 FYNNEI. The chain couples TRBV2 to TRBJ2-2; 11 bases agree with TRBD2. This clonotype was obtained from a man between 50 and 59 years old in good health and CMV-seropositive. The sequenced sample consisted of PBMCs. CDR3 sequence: CASRVGLAGTGELFF. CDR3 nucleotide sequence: TGTGCCAGCAGAGTTGGACTAGCGGGCACCGGGGAGCTGTTTTTT.